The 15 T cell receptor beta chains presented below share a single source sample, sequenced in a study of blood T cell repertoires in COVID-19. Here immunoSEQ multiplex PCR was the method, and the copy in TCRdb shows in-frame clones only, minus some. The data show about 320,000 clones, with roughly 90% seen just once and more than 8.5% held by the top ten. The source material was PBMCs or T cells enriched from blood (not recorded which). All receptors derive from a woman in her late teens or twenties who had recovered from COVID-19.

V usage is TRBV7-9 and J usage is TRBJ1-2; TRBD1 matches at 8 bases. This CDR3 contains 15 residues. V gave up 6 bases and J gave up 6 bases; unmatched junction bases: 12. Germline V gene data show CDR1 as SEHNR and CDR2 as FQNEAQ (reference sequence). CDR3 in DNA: TGTGCCAGCAGTTATCTGACAGGGGAGTATCATGGCTACACCTTC. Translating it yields CASSYLTGEYHGYTF. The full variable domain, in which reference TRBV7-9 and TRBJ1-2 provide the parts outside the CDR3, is DTGVSQNPRHKITKRGQNVTFRCDPISEHNRLYWYRQTLGQGPEFLTYFQNEAQLEKSRLLSDRFSAERPKGSFSTLEIQRTEQGDSAMYLCASSYLTGEYHGYTFGSGTRLTVV.

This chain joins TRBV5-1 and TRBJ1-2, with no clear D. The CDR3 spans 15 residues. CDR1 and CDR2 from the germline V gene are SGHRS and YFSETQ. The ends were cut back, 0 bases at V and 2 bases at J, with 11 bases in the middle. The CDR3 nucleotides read TGCGCCAGCAGCTTGGAACATCCTAGAAACTATGGCTACACCTTC. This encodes CASSLEHPRNYGYTF. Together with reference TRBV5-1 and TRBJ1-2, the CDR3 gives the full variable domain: KAGVTQTPRYLIKTRGQQVTLSCSPISGHRSVSWYQQTPGQGLQFLFEYFSETQRNKGNFPGRFSGRQFSNSRSEMNVSTLELGDSALYLCASSLEHPRNYGYTFGSGTRLTVV.

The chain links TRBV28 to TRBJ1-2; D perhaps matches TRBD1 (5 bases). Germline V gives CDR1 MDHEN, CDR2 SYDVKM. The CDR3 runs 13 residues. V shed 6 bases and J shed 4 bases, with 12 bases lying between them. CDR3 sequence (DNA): TGTGCCAGCAGCCAGGACAAGGCCTATGGCTACACCTTC. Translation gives CASSQDKAYGYTF.

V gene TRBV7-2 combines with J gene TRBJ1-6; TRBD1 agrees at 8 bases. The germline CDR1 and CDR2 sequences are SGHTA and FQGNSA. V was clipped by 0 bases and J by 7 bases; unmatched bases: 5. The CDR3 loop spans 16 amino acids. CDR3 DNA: TGTGCCAGCAGCTTAGCGATCGGGACAGGAAATTCACCCCTCCACTTT. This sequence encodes CASSLAIGTGNSPLHF. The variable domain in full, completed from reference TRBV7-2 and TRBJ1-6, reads GAGVSQSPSNKVTEKGKDVELRCDPISGHTALYWYRQSLGQGLEFLIYFQGNSAPDKSGLPSDRFSAERTGGSVSTLTIQRTQQEDSAVYLCASSLAIGTGNSPLHFGNGTRLTVT.

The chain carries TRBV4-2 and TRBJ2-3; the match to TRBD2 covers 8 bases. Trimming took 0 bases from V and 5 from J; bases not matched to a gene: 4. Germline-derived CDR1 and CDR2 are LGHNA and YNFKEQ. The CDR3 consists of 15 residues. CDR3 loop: CASSQEREGQDTQYF. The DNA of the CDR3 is TGTGCCAGCAGCCAAGAACGGGAGGGTCAAGATACGCAGTATTTT.

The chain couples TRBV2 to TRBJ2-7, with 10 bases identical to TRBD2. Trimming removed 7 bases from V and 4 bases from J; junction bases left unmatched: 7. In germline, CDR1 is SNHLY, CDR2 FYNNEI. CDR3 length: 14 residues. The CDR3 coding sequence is TGTGCCAGCAAACAGCGGGAGGGCCTGTACGAGCAGTACTTC. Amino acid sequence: CASKQREGLYEQYF. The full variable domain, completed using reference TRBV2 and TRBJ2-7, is EPEVTQTPSHQVTQMGQEVILRCVPISNHLYFYWYRQILGQKVEFLVSFYNNEISEKSEIFDDQFSVERPDGSNFTLKIRSTKLEDSAMYFCASKQREGLYEQYFGPGTRLTVT.

CDR3 sequence: CASSAQPGDNSPLHF. The CDR3 DNA follows: TGTGCCAGCAGCGCCCAACCAGGGGACAATTCACCCCTCCACTTT. The gene calls are TRBV7-2 and TRBJ1-6, with D tentatively TRBD1 (6 bases). Trimming pared 5 bases from V and 7 bases from J, leaving 15 bases between. This CDR3 has 15 amino acids. From germline, CDR1 is SGHTA and CDR2 FQGNSA.

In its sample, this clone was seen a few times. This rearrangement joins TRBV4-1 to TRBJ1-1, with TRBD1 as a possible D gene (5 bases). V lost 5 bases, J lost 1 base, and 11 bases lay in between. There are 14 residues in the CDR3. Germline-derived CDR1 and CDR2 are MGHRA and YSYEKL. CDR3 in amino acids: CASSSITGNTEAFF. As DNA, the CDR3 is TGCGCCAGCAGCTCCATCACAGGGAACACTGAAGCTTTCTTT.

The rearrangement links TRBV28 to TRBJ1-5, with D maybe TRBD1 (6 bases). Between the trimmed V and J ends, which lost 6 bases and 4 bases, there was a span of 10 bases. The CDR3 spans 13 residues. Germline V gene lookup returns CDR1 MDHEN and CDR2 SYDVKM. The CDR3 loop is CASREGGNQPQHF. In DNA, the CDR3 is TGTGCCAGCAGAGAGGGGGGGAATCAGCCCCAGCATTTT.

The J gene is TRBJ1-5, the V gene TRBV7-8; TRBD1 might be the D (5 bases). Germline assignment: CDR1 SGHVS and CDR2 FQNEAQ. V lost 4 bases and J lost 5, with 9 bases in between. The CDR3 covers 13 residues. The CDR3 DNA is TGTGCCAGCAGCTCCCAGACAGATCAGCCCCAGCATTTT. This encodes CASSSQTDQPQHF.

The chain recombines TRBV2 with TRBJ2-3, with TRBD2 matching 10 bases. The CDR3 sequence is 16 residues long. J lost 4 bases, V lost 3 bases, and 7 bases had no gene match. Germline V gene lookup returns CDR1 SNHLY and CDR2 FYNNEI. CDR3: CASSESSGSGADTQYF. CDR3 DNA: TGTGCCAGCAGTGAGTCTAGCGGGAGTGGGGCAGATACGCAGTATTTT.

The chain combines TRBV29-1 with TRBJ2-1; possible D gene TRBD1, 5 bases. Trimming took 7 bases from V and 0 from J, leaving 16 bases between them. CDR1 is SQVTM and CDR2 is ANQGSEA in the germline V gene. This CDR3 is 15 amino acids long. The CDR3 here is CSGQGPVSSYNEQFF. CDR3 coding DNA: TGCAGCGGGCAGGGTCCCGTAAGCTCCTACAATGAGCAGTTCTTC.

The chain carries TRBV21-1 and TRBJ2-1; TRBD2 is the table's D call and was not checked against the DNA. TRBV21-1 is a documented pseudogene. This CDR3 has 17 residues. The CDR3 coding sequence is TGTGCCAGCAGCGCCCGAGGGCAGATATGCTCCTACAATGAGCAGTTCTTC. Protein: CASSARGQICSYNEQFF.

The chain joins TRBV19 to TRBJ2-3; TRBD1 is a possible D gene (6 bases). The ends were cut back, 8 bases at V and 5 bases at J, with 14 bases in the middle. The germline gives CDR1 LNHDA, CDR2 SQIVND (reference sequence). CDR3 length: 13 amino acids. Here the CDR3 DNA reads TGTGCCAGTTCACTCAGGGGAGAAGATACGCAGTATTTT. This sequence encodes CASSLRGEDTQYF.

The CDR3 region is CSVQKTTGSLPREAFF. The DNA of the CDR3 is TGCAGCGTTCAAAAAACGACAGGCTCCCTCCCCCGGGAAGCTTTCTTT. The genes are TRBV29-1 and TRBJ1-1; D perhaps matches TRBD1 (6 bases). The CDR3 is made up of 16 amino acids. V was trimmed by 5 bases and J by 8 bases, leaving 27 bases between them. The V gene's germline CDR1 is SQVTM and CDR2 ANQGSEA.